This TCR beta chain is drawn from a study of T cells after yellow fever vaccination. The study, taken as a whole, reports: The study re-detected most primary-vaccination clones after the booster (roughly 96% CD4, approximately 88% CD8). The secondary response was weaker, and its peak arrived faster, on day 5 versus 15. A small share of clonotypes appeared in both CD4 and CD8 compartments.

The study made its TCR cDNA through 5'RACE template switching. That step introduced a universal primer site along with UMIs. TCRdb ran MiXCR on the 5' RACE reads and lists one entry per CDR3 protein. The sample carries 200,000 to 300,000 distinct CDR3 sequences, 13% recorded once. The V gene's germline CDR1 is DFQATT and CDR2 SNEGSKA (reference sequence). The CDR3 is made up of 14 amino acids. Trimming removed 2 bases at V and 0 bases at J, with 10 bases between. This clonotype was seen a handful of times. Its matching antigen is unknown. Material: CD4+ T cells sorted from PBMCs, obtained 45 days after the yellow fever booster vaccination. The V call is TRBV20-1, the J call TRBJ1-1; D gene ambiguous. The receptor comes from a man aged 30-40 years who received the YFV17D yellow fever vaccine. CDR3 bases: TGCAGTGCTAGAAGGCTACGGGTGAACACTGAAGCTTTCTTT. Residues: CSARRLRVNTEAFF.